This TCR beta chain was sequenced during a study of cytomegalovirus exposure and HLA in healthy donors. Looking at the study overall: Genotyping showed less than 85% of 350 to 400 donors falling in the Caucasian-associated ancestry cluster.

The CDR3 extends over 16 amino acids. Looked up from germline, CDR1 is SGHTA and CDR2 is FQGNSA. The trim removed 4 bases at V and 3 bases at J, leaving 9 bases unmatched. About this clone: Its matching antigen is unknown.

The PCR was carried out with 60 Vbeta primers and 13 Jbeta primers. Produced via immunoSEQ multiplex PCR; TCRdb's table is partial and in-frame only. The table shows about 100,000 clones, with approximately 82% occurring only once. Study outcomes and limitations: Researchers left out some V segments, among them TRBV6-2 and TRBV6-3, as indistinguishable. For most TCR beta V segments, an earlier analysis put the productive rate at about 90% or about 30% of the time. Sequencing artifact likely explains a cluster of highly shared sequence variants.

This TCR derives from a woman younger than 35 in good health and CMV-seronegative. The J gene is TRBJ2-3, the V gene TRBV7-2; 8 bases line up with TRBD2. Sequencing input: PBMCs. The CDR3 DNA sequence: TGTGCCAGCAGCTCCCCTCGGGGGGGCCCAACAGATACGCAGTATTTT. Translation: CASSSPRGGPTDTQYF.